Following are 17 T cell receptor beta chains from one sample sequenced in a study of radiation and T cells in renal cell carcinoma. TCRdb's table, derived via immunoSEQ multiplex PCR, lists solely in-frame clones and lacks some. This sample yields 140,000 to 150,000 clones, of which less than 90% are seen a single time; 17% belongs to the top ten. Described time point: blood 4 weeks post-SBRT, at nephrectomy. Described treatment: 15 Gy SBRT to primary tumor, nephrectomy 4 weeks later. Sample: blood, taken from a patient whose treatment included radiotherapy and nephrectomy. The source is a woman in her forties or fifties with renal cell carcinoma.

The V and J genes are TRBV9 and TRBJ2-1; 11 bases map to TRBD2. Trimming removed 4 bases from V and 1 base from J; junction bases left unmatched: 4. This CDR3 is built from 16 residues. Germline assignment: CDR1 SGDLS and CDR2 YYNGEE. In DNA form, the CDR3 reads TGTGCCAGCAGCCCGAGACTAGCGGGGTCCTACAATGAGCAGTTCTTC. Its protein product is CASSPRLAGSYNEQFF. Complete variable domain (other parts from reference TRBV9 and TRBJ2-1): DSGVTQTPKHLITATGQRVTLRCSPRSGDLSVYWYQQSLDQGLQFLIQYYNGEERAKGNILERFSAQQFPDLHSELNLSSLELGDSALYFCASSPRLAGSYNEQFFGPGTRLTVL.

The chain uses TRBV27 and TRBJ1-1; weak D call: TRBD1 (5 bases). Germline assignment: CDR1 MNHEY and CDR2 SMNVEV (reference sequence). Deletions cut 2 bases from V and 4 bases from J, with 11 bases between. The CDR3 consists of 14 residues. The CDR3 is CASSLKTESTEAFF. In nucleotides, the CDR3 is TGTGCCAGCAGTTTAAAGACAGAGAGCACTGAAGCTTTCTTT.

This chain joins TRBV18 and TRBJ2-5; TRBD2 matches at 11 bases. The trim removed 6 bases at V and 2 bases at J, leaving 14 bases unmatched. Germline CDR1 reads KGHSH; CDR2 reads LQKENI. The CDR3 is 18 amino acids. In DNA, the CDR3 is TGTGCCAGCTCGGGGAAACTAGCGGGGGCACCGGTACAAGAGACCCAGTACTTC. It encodes CASSGKLAGAPVQETQYF.

This clone was recorded once. CDR3 sequence (DNA): TGTGCCAGCAGCCCCGACAGGGGGCGAAACATTCAGTACTTC. This encodes CASSPDRGRNIQYF. The chain employs TRBV7-2 and TRBJ2-4; 10 bases are shared with TRBD1. CDR1 is SGHTA and CDR2 is FQGNSA in the germline V gene. The trim removed 5 bases at V and 6 bases at J, leaving 4 bases unmatched. The CDR3 sequence is 14 residues long.

V and J are TRBV7-2 and TRBJ2-3; 8 positions agree with TRBD2. The CDR3 is 15 residues long. CDR1 is SGHTA and CDR2 is FQGNSA in the germline V gene. The J segment lost 6 bases and the V segment lost 3 bases, leaving 8 bases of the junction unmatched. The CDR3 protein is CASSLAGGAMDTQYF. CDR3 bases: TGTGCCAGCAGCTTGGCCGGGGGGGCAATGGATACGCAGTATTTT.

This clone was observed a single time. This chain links TRBV10-3 with TRBJ1-1; D is ambiguous. Germline loops: CDR1 ENHRY, CDR2 SYGVKD. The CDR3 runs 13 residues. V was trimmed by 3 bases and J by 1 base, leaving 6 bases between them. The CDR3 region is CAISDSGNTEAFF. CDR3 nucleotides: TGTGCCATCAGTGACAGCGGGAACACTGAAGCTTTCTTT.

The rearrangement uses TRBV6-5 and TRBJ2-7; no definite D call. This CDR3 spans 15 amino acids. The germline V gene has CDR1 MNHEY and CDR2 SVGAGI. Trimming left V 7 bases short and J 6 bases short, with 22 bases between. The CDR3: CASKEPRTESAEQYF. DNA of the CDR3: TGTGCCAGCAAAGAACCCCGGACCGAAAGCGCCGAGCAGTACTTC.

The CDR3 protein is CASSLVVTEETQYF. The CDR3 coding sequence is TGTGCCAGCAGCTTAGTGGTGACAGAAGAGACCCAGTACTTC. The J gene is TRBJ2-5, the V gene TRBV7-8; possibly TRBD1 for D (5 bases). Germline CDR1 SGHVS, CDR2 FQNEAQ. Trimming cost V 1 base and J 3 bases, with 9 bases left between them. The CDR3 length is 14 residues.

J is TRBJ2-5 and V is TRBV18, with TRBD1 matching over 7 bases. This CDR3 comprises 13 residues. Germline V gene lookup returns CDR1 KGHSH and CDR2 LQKENI. The ends lost 6 bases at V and 2 bases at J; junction bases unmatched: 3. As DNA, the CDR3 is TGTGCCAGCTCCCTGGGACAGCAAGAGACCCAGTACTTC. This codes for CASSLGQQETQYF.

The chain uses TRBV6-5 and TRBJ1-1, with D possibly being TRBD1 (6 bases). CDR3 length: 13 residues. The germline V and J ends were trimmed by 4 bases and 0 bases, with 6 bases remaining between them. CDR1 is MNHEY, CDR2 SVGAGI, per germline. CDR3 coding DNA: TGTGCCAGCAGTTGGACAGTGAACACTGAAGCTTTCTTT. Translated, it gives CASSWTVNTEAFF.

The chain combines TRBV7-6 with TRBJ2-1, with TRBD2 as a possible D gene (6 bases). The V gene's germline CDR1 is SGHVS and CDR2 FNYEAQ. The V end lost 1 base, the J end lost 12 bases, and 13 bases lay between the germline ends. CDR3 length: 13 residues. CDR3 sequence: CASSLGSTGAQFF. The CDR3 nucleotides are TGTGCCAGCAGCTTAGGGTCCACGGGAGCGCAGTTCTTC.

The V gene is TRBV27, the J gene TRBJ2-7, with D unclear. Germline loops: CDR1 MNHEY, CDR2 SMNVEV (reference sequence). The CDR3 has 14 amino acids. V lost 5 bases and J lost 0, with 11 bases in between. The CDR3 here is CASSPSRVSYEQYF. The CDR3 nucleotides read TGTGCCAGCAGTCCATCCCGGGTCTCCTACGAGCAGTACTTC.

The CDR3 region is CASGVQGGKGYTF. Written as DNA, the CDR3 is TGCGCCAGCGGGGTACAGGGCGGGAAAGGCTACACCTTC. V usage is TRBV4-3 and J usage is TRBJ1-2; D is possibly TRBD1 (6 bases). Deletions cut 8 bases from V and 8 bases from J, with 18 bases between. CDR3 length: 13 amino acids. Germline CDR1 is LGHNA and CDR2 is YSLEER.

This chain links TRBV30 with TRBJ2-2; TRBD1 matches 9 bases. J was trimmed by 4 bases and V by 5 bases; bases with no gene match: 5. Germline CDR1 reads GTSNPN; CDR2 reads SVGIG (reference sequence). This CDR3 spans 14 amino acids. The CDR3 region is CAWRQGDRTGELFF. CDR3 in DNA: TGTGCCTGGCGACAGGGGGATCGCACCGGGGAGCTGTTTTTT.

This rearrangement joins TRBV5-1 to TRBJ2-5; D unresolved. The V end lost 2 bases, the J end lost 2 bases, and 7 bases lay between the germline ends. The CDR3 extends over 13 amino acids. Germline lookup yields CDR1 SGHRS and CDR2 YFSETQ. CDR3 DNA: TGCGCCAGCAGCTTAGACACTCAAGAGACCCAGTACTTC. Amino acid sequence: CASSLDTQETQYF.

In this sample, this clone turned up once. The chain employs TRBV1 and TRBJ2-7; TRBD2 is taken as the D call from the table, unchecked against the DNA. TRBV1 is a listed pseudogene. The CDR3 runs 16 residues. The DNA for the CDR3 is TGCACCAGCAGCCAGTCGTGGACTAGCGGGAGCTACGAGCAGTACTTC. This encodes CTSSQSWTSGSYEQYF.

The chain has TRBV2 and TRBJ1-5, with D perhaps TRBD1 (5 bases). V was clipped by 6 bases and J by 7 bases, with 16 bases between them. Germline assignment: CDR1 SNHLY and CDR2 FYNNEI. The CDR3 extends over 14 amino acids. The CDR3 nucleotides read TGTGCCAGCAGGTATGGGCAGGGAGGGCAGCCCCAGCATTTT. As protein: CASRYGQGGQPQHF. Variable domain in full (rest from reference TRBV2 and TRBJ1-5): EPEVTQTPSHQVTQMGQEVILRCVPISNHLYFYWYRQILGQKVEFLVSFYNNEISEKSEIFDDQFSVERPDGSNFTLKIRSTKLEDSAMYFCASRYGQGGQPQHFGDGTRLSIL.